The 25 T cell receptor beta chains given below trace back to one sample, sequenced in a study of blood T cell repertoires in COVID-19. Measured with immunoSEQ multiplex PCR; TCRdb has only the in-frame clones, and not every one. The repertoire holds hundreds of thousands of clones, with 88% as singletons. The sequencing input was PBMCs or T cells enriched from blood (not recorded which). The origin of the receptors is an older woman in a cohort exposed to, infected with or recovered from COVID-19 (not recorded which).

DNA of the CDR3: TGTGCCAGCAGCTTAGCGGGAGGGAAGAATGAGCAGTTCTTC. Encoded protein: CASSLAGGKNEQFF. V usage is TRBV7-3 and J usage is TRBJ2-1, with TRBD2 matching over 9 bases. The CDR3 runs to 14 residues. V was pared by 2 bases and J by 7 bases, with 3 bases of the junction left unmatched. Germline V lookup: CDR1 SGHTA, CDR2 FQGTGA. Full variable domain (rest looked up from reference TRBV7-3 and TRBJ2-1): GAGVSQTPSNKVTEKGKYVELRCDPISGHTALYWYRQSLGQGPEFLIYFQGTGAADDSGLPNDRFFAVRPEGSVSTLKIQRTERGDSAVYLCASSLAGGKNEQFFGPGTRLTVL.

There are many counts of this clone. The chain carries TRBV12-3 or TRBV12-4 and TRBJ1-2, with D maybe TRBD1 (5 bases). CDR3 length equals 13 residues. Trimming pared 3 bases from V and 4 bases from J, leaving 9 bases between. DNA of the CDR3: TGTGCCAGCAGTTTTAGGGGCCCCTATGGCTACACCTTC. The encoded protein is CASSFRGPYGYTF.

The rearrangement uses TRBV27 and TRBJ2-7, with TRBD2 matching 9 bases. The CDR3 sequence is 19 residues long. Germline V gene data show CDR1 as MNHEY and CDR2 as SMNVEV (reference sequence). V shed 4 bases, J shed 0 bases, and the junction held 16 bases outside the gene matches. CDR3 DNA: TGTGCCAGCAGTTCGCACTCGAGGGGAAGCGGGGGGAACTCCTACGAGCAGTACTTC. This codes for CASSSHSRGSGGNSYEQYF.

The chain carries TRBV15 and TRBJ1-4; TRBD1 agrees at 8 bases. CDR3 length equals 14 residues. With 0 bases clipped from V and 8 bases from J, the junction kept 2 bases outside the gene matches. Germline V lookup: CDR1 LNHNV, CDR2 YYDKDF (reference sequence). The CDR3 spells CATSRDRGQEKLFF. As DNA, the CDR3 is TGTGCCACCAGCAGAGACAGGGGGCAGGAAAAACTGTTTTTT.

The chain's CDR3 is CASSFGVGQYF. The CDR3 nucleotides read TGTGCCAGCAGCTTCGGGGTTGGCCAGTACTTC. The V call is TRBV7-9, the J call TRBJ2-5, with D perhaps TRBD2 (5 bases). Germline V gene sequence: CDR1 SEHNR, CDR2 FQNEAQ (reference sequence). The CDR3 consists of 11 residues. Deletions cut 3 bases from V and 10 bases from J, with 9 bases between.

The chain's CDR3 is CASSVDGRGGGETQYF. The CDR3 DNA reads TGTGCCAGCAGCGTAGATGGGCGGGGTGGGGGAGAGACCCAGTACTTC. V is TRBV9 and J is TRBJ2-5, with D tentatively TRBD2 (6 bases). Germline V lookup: CDR1 SGDLS, CDR2 YYNGEE. This CDR3 has 16 amino acids. V lost 0 bases and J 4 bases, leaving 16 bases between the germline ends.

The CDR3 nucleotides read TGTGCCAGTAGATTACAATATAGCAATCAGCCCCAGCATTTT. This translates into CASRLQYSNQPQHF. The gene calls are TRBV19 and TRBJ1-5, with no clear D. The CDR3 runs 14 residues. The V end lost 6 bases, the J end lost 0 bases, and 9 bases lay between the germline ends. The germline gives CDR1 LNHDA, CDR2 SQIVND (reference sequence).

As concerns this clone: The same CDR3 arises from other DNA sequences in this sample as well. This sequence joins TRBV6-2 or TRBV6-3 and TRBJ1-2, with a tentative D call TRBD1 (5 bases). Germline CDR1 MNHEY, CDR2 SVGEGT. The CDR3 runs 14 residues. Trimming left V 0 bases short and J 2 bases short, with 7 bases between. The CDR3 region has the DNA TGTGCCAGCAGTTACTCTCGGACAAACTATGGCTACACCTTC. As protein: CASSYSRTNYGYTF.

The gene calls are TRBV30 and TRBJ2-1, with D possibly being TRBD2 (6 bases). Germline values: CDR1 GTSNPN, CDR2 SVGIG (reference sequence). Trimming cost V 1 base and J 4 bases, with 26 bases left between them. This CDR3 has 19 residues. CDR3 nucleotides: TGTGCCTGGAGTGCCACCGGGAGAGGGCCCCGGAAAAATTACAATGAGCAGTTCTTC. Translation: CAWSATGRGPRKNYNEQFF.

This chain uses TRBV18 with TRBJ1-5, with D perhaps TRBD1 (6 bases). This CDR3 comprises 14 residues. V shed 1 base and J shed 3 bases, with 7 bases lying between them. From germline, CDR1 is KGHSH and CDR2 LQKENI. The CDR3, as DNA: TGTGCCAGCTCACCACAGGGGGACAATCAGCCCCAGCATTTT. The encoded protein is CASSPQGDNQPQHF.

The chain combines TRBV28 with TRBJ1-3; 11 positions agree with TRBD1. The CDR3 runs 16 residues. Unmatched junction bases numbered 8, after V lost 4 bases and J lost 6 bases. Germline V gene sequence: CDR1 MDHEN, CDR2 SYDVKM. CDR3 nucleotide sequence: TGTGCCAGCAGTTATTTGGGACAGGGGGATCAAAACACCATATATTTT. It translates to CASSYLGQGDQNTIYF.

This chain links TRBV7-9 with TRBJ1-1; the D is unclear. The V and J ends lost 5 bases and 5 bases respectively, with 21 bases between them. Germline lookup yields CDR1 SEHNR and CDR2 FQNEAQ (reference sequence). The CDR3 runs 16 residues. CDR3 residues: CASSPLIKIGGTEAFF. The CDR3 coding sequence is TGTGCCAGCAGCCCCTTGATAAAAATCGGAGGGACTGAAGCTTTCTTT.

The CDR3 DNA sequence: TGTGCCAGCAGTTACTACGGACAGACGGGAGGCTACACCTTC. Protein: CASSYYGQTGGYTF. The J gene is TRBJ1-2, the V gene TRBV6-5, with D tentatively TRBD1 (6 bases). V lost 1 base, J lost 8 bases, and 14 bases lay in between. Germline V gene lookup returns CDR1 MNHEY and CDR2 SVGAGI. The CDR3 contains 14 residues.

The V and J genes are TRBV6-2 or TRBV6-3 and TRBJ1-2, with D hard to call. The germline V gene encodes CDR1 MNHEY and CDR2 SVGEGT. Trimming left V 5 bases short and J 9 bases short, with 16 bases between. This CDR3 has 13 amino acids. In nucleotides, the CDR3 is TGTGCCAGCAGTCGCCCTCCCGGTCCCCGCTACACCTTC. It yields the protein CASSRPPGPRYTF.

The V and J genes are TRBV9 and TRBJ2-3, with TRBD2 identical over 8 bases. Germline V gives CDR1 SGDLS, CDR2 YYNGEE. After removal of 1 base from V and 3 bases from J, the junction contained 7 bases not matched to a gene. The CDR3 spans 16 residues. The CDR3: CASSVLPAGATDTQYF. The CDR3 nucleotides read TGTGCCAGCAGCGTATTACCAGCGGGAGCTACAGATACGCAGTATTTT.

The CDR3 DNA reads as TGTGCCAGCAGTTTAATGGTGCCGGAGTATGGCTACACCTTC. Its translation: CASSLMVPEYGYTF. This chain joins TRBV28 and TRBJ1-2; no reliable D call. CDR1 is MDHEN, CDR2 SYDVKM, per germline. CDR3 length equals 14 residues. V shed 2 bases and J shed 5 bases, with 12 bases lying between them.

J is TRBJ2-5 and V is TRBV7-2, with D perhaps matching TRBD1 (6 bases). The CDR3 has 14 residues. Germline lookup yields CDR1 SGHTA and CDR2 FQGNSA. V lost 2 bases and J lost 3, with 10 bases in between. CDR3: CASSLQGPKETQYF. As DNA, the CDR3 is TGTGCCAGCAGCTTACAGGGGCCCAAAGAGACCCAGTACTTC.

J is TRBJ1-1 and V is TRBV29-1; tentative D call: TRBD1 (6 bases). The CDR3 extends over 11 amino acids. V lost 4 bases to trimming and J lost 6 bases, with 9 bases between them. Germline values: CDR1 SQVTM, CDR2 ANQGSEA. CDR3 sequence: CSVARGSEAFF. CDR3 coding DNA: TGCAGCGTTGCCAGGGGCTCTGAAGCTTTCTTT.

This rearrangement joins TRBV27 to TRBJ1-2; possible D gene TRBD1, 5 bases. The V gene lost 3 bases and the J gene lost 8 bases, with 19 bases spanning the gap. CDR1 is MNHEY, CDR2 SMNVEV, per germline (reference sequence). The CDR3 sequence is 15 residues long. The CDR3 sequence: CASSLRYGGSGGYTF. The CDR3 nucleotides are TGTGCCAGCAGTTTGAGGTACGGGGGGTCTGGCGGCTACACCTTC.

V is TRBV6-5 and J is TRBJ1-3, with 10 bases matching TRBD1. From germline, CDR1 is MNHEY and CDR2 SVGAGI. This CDR3 spans 15 amino acids. J was trimmed by 2 bases and V by 5 bases; bases with no gene match: 3. Here the CDR3 reads CASSRDRGTGNTIYF. DNA of the CDR3: TGTGCCAGCAGTCGGGACAGGGGAACTGGAAACACCATATATTTT.

This clone has only one observation. V is TRBV24-1 and J is TRBJ2-7; 10 nucleotides match TRBD2. The germline CDR1 and CDR2 sequences are KGHDR and SFDVKD. V was pared by 2 bases and J by 4 bases, with 4 bases of the junction left unmatched. The CDR3 is made up of 15 amino acids. The CDR3 spells CATSDSGLADYEQYF. CDR3 coding DNA: TGTGCCACCAGTGATTCCGGACTAGCGGATTACGAGCAGTACTTC.

This chain links TRBV28 with TRBJ1-2, with 9 bases aligning to TRBD1. The V gene end was trimmed by 6 bases and the J gene end by 8 bases; junction bases not matched to a gene: 10. CDR3 size: 14 residues. CDR1 is MDHEN, CDR2 SYDVKM, per germline. The CDR3 reads CASRRQGVGGGYTF. CDR3 nucleotide sequence: TGTGCCAGCAGACGACAGGGGGTAGGTGGCGGCTACACCTTC.

V usage is TRBV30 and J usage is TRBJ1-4, with D unresolved. CDR3 length: 11 amino acids. Germline loops: CDR1 GTSNPN, CDR2 SVGIG (reference sequence). With 3 bases removed from V and 4 bases from J, the gap between germline ends came to 3 bases. For the CDR3, the DNA is TGTGCCTGGAGCCGTAATGAAAAACTGTTTTTT. Protein: CAWSRNEKLFF.

The V call is TRBV10-3, the J call TRBJ2-2; D might be TRBD1 (6 bases). Germline CDR1 is ENHRY and CDR2 is SYGVKD. The CDR3 length is 15 residues. Trimming removed 6 bases from V and 6 bases from J, with 17 bases in between. The CDR3 loop reads CAIRGRDIISGELFF. DNA of the CDR3: TGTGCCATCAGGGGCCGGGACATTATATCCGGGGAGCTGTTTTTT.

This clone was seen repeatedly, ten times or more. Other DNA sequences of this sample code for an identical CDR3. The chain is built from TRBV6-5 and TRBJ2-7; 11 positions match TRBD1. The V gene end was trimmed by 2 bases and the J gene end by 4 bases; junction bases not matched to a gene: 4. The germline V gene encodes CDR1 MNHEY and CDR2 SVGAGI. This CDR3 is built from 15 residues. This CDR3 is CASSYRDRGNYEQYF. The CDR3 DNA follows: TGTGCCAGCAGTTACCGGGACAGGGGGAATTACGAGCAGTACTTC.